Sequencing of this T cell receptor beta chain was carried out in a study of shared clonotypes between healthy human individuals. It was around 220 ng DNA, tens of thousands of T cell genomes, that sorted-subset replicate PCRs used. Clones were sequenced by immunoSEQ multiplex PCR, and TCRdb holds only the in-frame ones, with some missing. Of more than 2,000,000 clones in the sample, approximately 94% are singletons; the top ten hold over 0.12%. V lost 8 bases to trimming and J lost 7 bases; unmatched junction nucleotides: 15. Germline loops: CDR1 SEHNR, CDR2 FQNEAQ (reference sequence). The CDR3 is 16 residues long.

The sequenced sample was naive CD4+ T cells sorted from blood. Subset of the sample: CD45RA+ positively selected. The gene calls are TRBV7-9 and TRBJ2-1, with 9 nucleotides matching TRBD2. The source of this sequence is a man between 18 and 35 years old in good health. CDR3 sequence (DNA): TGTGCCAGCGGAAGCTTAGTATCTAGCGGGAATAATGAGCAGTTCTTC. Its translation is CASGSLVSSGNNEQFF. The variable domain in full, completed from reference TRBV7-9 and TRBJ2-1, reads DTGVSQNPRHKITKRGQNVTFRCDPISEHNRLYWYRQTLGQGPEFLTYFQNEAQLEKSRLLSDRFSAERPKGSFSTLEIQRTEQGDSAMYLCASGSLVSSGNNEQFFGPGTRLTVL.